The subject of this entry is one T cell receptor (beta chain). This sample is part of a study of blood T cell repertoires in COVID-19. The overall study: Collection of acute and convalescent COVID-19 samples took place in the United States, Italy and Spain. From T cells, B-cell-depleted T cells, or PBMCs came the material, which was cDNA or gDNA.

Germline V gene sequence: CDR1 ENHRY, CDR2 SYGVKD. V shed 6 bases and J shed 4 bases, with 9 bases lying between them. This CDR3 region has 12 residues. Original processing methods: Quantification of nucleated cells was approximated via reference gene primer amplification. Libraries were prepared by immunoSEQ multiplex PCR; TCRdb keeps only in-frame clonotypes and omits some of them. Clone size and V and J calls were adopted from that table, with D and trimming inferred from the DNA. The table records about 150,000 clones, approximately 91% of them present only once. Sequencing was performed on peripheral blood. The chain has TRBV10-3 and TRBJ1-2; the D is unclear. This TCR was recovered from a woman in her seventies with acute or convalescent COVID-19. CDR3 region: CAIREGGYGYTF. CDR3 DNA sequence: TGTGCCATCAGAGAAGGCGGCTATGGCTACACCTTC.